The present T cell receptor beta chain was sequenced within a study of blood T cell repertoires in COVID-19. Study as a whole: The United States, Italy and Spain supplied acute and convalescent COVID-19 samples. The cDNA or gDNA used as material had been derived from T cells, B-cell-depleted T cells, or PBMCs.

Only a few counts were recorded for this clone. The CDR3 runs 13 residues. The V gene lost 0 bases and the J gene lost 9 bases, with 9 bases spanning the gap. Germline V gene sequence: CDR1 SQVTM, CDR2 ANQGSEA. Per the study methods: From reference gene primer amplification, estimates of nucleated cell counts were derived. Assay: immunoSEQ multiplex PCR; the TCRdb copy retains only in-frame clones and omits some. V and J calls and clone size are as listed in that table; D and trimming were resolved from the DNA. Altogether 100,000 to 150,000 clones are present, approximately 70% being singletons, with the ten largest covering approximately 2%.

The source is a woman aged 70-85 years with acute or convalescent COVID-19. The sample consisted of peripheral blood. J is TRBJ1-6 and V is TRBV29-1; D is possibly TRBD1 (6 bases). CDR3 region: CSVEEKQGSPLHF. The CDR3 nucleotides read TGCAGCGTTGAAGAGAAACAGGGTTCACCCCTCCACTTT.